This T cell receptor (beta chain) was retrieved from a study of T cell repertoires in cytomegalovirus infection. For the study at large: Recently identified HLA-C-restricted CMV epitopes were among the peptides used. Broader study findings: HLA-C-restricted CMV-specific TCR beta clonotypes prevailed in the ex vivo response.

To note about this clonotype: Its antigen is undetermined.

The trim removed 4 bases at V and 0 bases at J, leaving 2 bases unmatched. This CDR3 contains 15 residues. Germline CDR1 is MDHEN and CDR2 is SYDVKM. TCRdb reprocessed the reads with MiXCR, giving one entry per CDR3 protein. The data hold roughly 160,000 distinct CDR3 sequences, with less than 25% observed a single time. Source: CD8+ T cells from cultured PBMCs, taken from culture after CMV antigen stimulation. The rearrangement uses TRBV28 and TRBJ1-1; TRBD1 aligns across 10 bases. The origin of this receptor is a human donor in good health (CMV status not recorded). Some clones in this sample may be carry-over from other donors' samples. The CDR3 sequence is CASSWDRGMNTEAFF. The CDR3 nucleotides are TGTGCCAGCAGTTGGGACAGGGGAATGAACACTGAAGCTTTCTTT.